At least ten counts were recorded for the clone carrying this TCR beta chain. Scientists amplified the TCR beta CDR3 regions from RNA transcripts. First-round RT-PCR with HTBI primers preceded a second-round multiplex PCR. TCRdb itself ran the multiplex PCR reads through MiXCR, one entry per CDR3 protein. The sample includes more than 300,000 distinct CDR3 sequences, approximately 18% of them seen just once. The CDR3 consists of 13 residues. V was pared by 5 bases and J by 4 bases, with 11 bases between. The germline V gene encodes CDR1 MNHEY and CDR2 SMNVEV (reference sequence). This specimen belongs to a study of Graves' ophthalmopathy and Graves' hyperthyroidism.

The chain joins TRBV27 to TRBJ1-1; no firm D call. The sequenced sample consisted of peripheral blood. The sequence came from an adult woman with stable Graves' hyperthyroidism. The CDR3 protein is CASSPQDPTEAFF. The CDR3 DNA reads as TGTGCCAGCAGTCCTCAGGATCCCACTGAAGCTTTCTTT.